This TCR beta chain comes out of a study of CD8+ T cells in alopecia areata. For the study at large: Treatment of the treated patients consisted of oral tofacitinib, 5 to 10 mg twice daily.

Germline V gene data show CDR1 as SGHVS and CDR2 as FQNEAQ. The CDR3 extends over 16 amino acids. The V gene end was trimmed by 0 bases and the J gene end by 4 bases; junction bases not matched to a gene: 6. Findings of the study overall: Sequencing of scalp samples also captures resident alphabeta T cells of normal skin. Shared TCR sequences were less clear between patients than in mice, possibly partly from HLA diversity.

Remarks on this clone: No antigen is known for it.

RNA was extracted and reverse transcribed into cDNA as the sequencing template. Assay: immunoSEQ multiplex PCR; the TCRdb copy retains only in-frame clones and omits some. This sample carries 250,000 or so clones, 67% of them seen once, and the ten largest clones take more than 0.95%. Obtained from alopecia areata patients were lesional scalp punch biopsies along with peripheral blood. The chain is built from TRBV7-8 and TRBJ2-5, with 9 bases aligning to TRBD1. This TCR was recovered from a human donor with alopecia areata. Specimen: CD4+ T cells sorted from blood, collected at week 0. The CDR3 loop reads CASSLAAGQGGETQYF. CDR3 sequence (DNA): TGTGCCAGCAGCTTAGCTGCGGGACAGGGCGGAGAGACCCAGTACTTC.